This T cell receptor (beta chain) was obtained from a study of blood T cell repertoires in COVID-19. Study summary: The samples span acute and convalescent COVID-19 from the United States, Italy and Spain. T cells, B-cell-depleted T cells, or PBMCs provided the cDNA or gDNA that served as material.

V lost 3 bases, J lost 8 bases, and 11 bases lay in between. CDR1 ENHRY and CDR2 SYGVKD come from the germline V gene. The CDR3 has 13 amino acids. As originally analysed: Estimation of nucleated cell counts was performed using reference gene primer amplification. Measured with immunoSEQ multiplex PCR; TCRdb has only the in-frame clones, and not every one. V, J and clone size are those of that table, while D and trimming were read from the DNA. The sample lists roughly 65,000 clones; about 89% were seen once. Sample: peripheral blood. This clonotype was obtained from an older woman with acute or convalescent COVID-19. The chain links TRBV10-3 to TRBJ2-1, with D maybe TRBD2 (6 bases). CDR3 in amino acids: CAISDGWGDEQFF. CDR3 sequence (DNA): TGTGCCATCAGTGATGGGTGGGGGGATGAGCAGTTCTTC.